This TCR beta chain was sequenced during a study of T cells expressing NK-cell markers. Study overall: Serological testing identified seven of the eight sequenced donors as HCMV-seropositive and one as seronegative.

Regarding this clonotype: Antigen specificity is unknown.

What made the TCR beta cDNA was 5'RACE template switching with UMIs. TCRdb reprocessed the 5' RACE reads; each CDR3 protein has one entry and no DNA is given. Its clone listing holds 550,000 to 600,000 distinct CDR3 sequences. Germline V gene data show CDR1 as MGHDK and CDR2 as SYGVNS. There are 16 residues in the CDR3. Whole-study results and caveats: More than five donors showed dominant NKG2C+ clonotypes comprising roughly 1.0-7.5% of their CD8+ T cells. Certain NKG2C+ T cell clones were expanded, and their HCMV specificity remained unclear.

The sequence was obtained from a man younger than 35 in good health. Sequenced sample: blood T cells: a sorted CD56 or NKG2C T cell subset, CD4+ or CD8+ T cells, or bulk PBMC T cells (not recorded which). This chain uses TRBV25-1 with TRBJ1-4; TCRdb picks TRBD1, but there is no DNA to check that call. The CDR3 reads CASSEGAGTGREKLFF.